These 19 T cell receptor beta chains came from one sample sequenced in a study of shared clonotypes between healthy human individuals. The method was immunoSEQ multiplex PCR; TCRdb's version includes in-frame clones alone and lacks a portion of them. This table has 2 million to 2.5 million clones, 92% appearing once. The sequenced material came from naive CD4+ T cells from PBMCs. Subset denoted: CD45RA+ positively selected. These receptor sequences come from a man aged 18 to 29 in good health. Some clones in this sample may be carry-over from other donors' samples.

The chain employs TRBV28 and TRBJ2-1, with 7 bases aligning to TRBD1. Germline CDR1 and CDR2: MDHEN and SYDVKM. The CDR3 contains 15 residues. J gave up 0 bases and V 5 bases, and 4 bases lay outside the gene matches. In nucleotides, the CDR3 is TGTGCCAGCAGTACCTACAGGGGCTCCTACAATGAGCAGTTCTTC. This translates into CASSTYRGSYNEQFF. Full variable domain (rest looked up from reference TRBV28 and TRBJ2-1): DVKVTQSSRYLVKRTGEKVFLECVQDMDHENMFWYRQDPGLGLRLIYFSYDVKMKEKGDIPEGYSVSREKKERFSLILESASTNQTSMYLCASSTYRGSYNEQFFGPGTRLTVL.

This chain joins TRBV27 and TRBJ1-1; tentatively, D is TRBD1 (5 bases). This CDR3 has 14 amino acids. Deletions cut 2 bases from V and 4 bases from J, with 11 bases between. Looked up from germline, CDR1 is MNHEY and CDR2 is SMNVEV (reference sequence). The chain's CDR3 is CASSLNGRVTEAFF. The CDR3 DNA sequence: TGTGCCAGCAGTTTAAATGGCAGGGTCACTGAAGCTTTCTTT.

V is TRBV7-2 and J is TRBJ2-2, with a weak D call TRBD1 (6 bases). The V end was cut by 5 bases, the J end by 3 bases, with 10 bases between. This CDR3 contains 14 residues. Germline V gene lookup returns CDR1 SGHTA and CDR2 FQGNSA. As DNA, the CDR3 is TGTGCCAGCAGCCCGGACAGATACACCGGGGAGCTGTTTTTT. Amino acids: CASSPDRYTGELFF.

About this clone itself: A junction boundary mismatches the germline segment, possibly from a read error. The gene calls are TRBV7-2 and TRBJ2-7, with TRBD2 identical over 8 bases. The CDR3 totals 15 residues. Germline V gene data show CDR1 as SGHTA and CDR2 as FQGNSA. CDR3 nucleotides: TGTGCCAGCAGTTTAGCGGGGCCTATGGGCTACGAGCAGTACTTC. It yields the protein CASSLAGPMGYEQYF.

The chain couples TRBV19 to TRBJ1-1; no firm D call. The germline V and J ends were trimmed by 9 bases and 1 base, with 12 bases remaining between them. Germline V lookup: CDR1 LNHDA, CDR2 SQIVND (reference sequence). The CDR3 length is 13 residues. Here the CDR3 DNA reads TGTGCCAGCCGTGGGCGGCAGAACACTGAAGCTTTCTTT. Translating gives CASRGRQNTEAFF.

Concerning this clone itself: At the DNA level, this CDR3 is encoded by other sequences in the same sample as well. The chain recombines TRBV5-1 with TRBJ2-1, with 12 bases that match TRBD2. V lost 0 bases to trimming and J lost 10 bases; unmatched junction nucleotides: 2. The germline CDR1 and CDR2 sequences are SGHRS and YFSETQ. This CDR3 contains 14 residues. The CDR3 reads CASSLGLAGVEQFF. CDR3 DNA: TGCGCCAGCAGCTTGGGACTAGCGGGAGTGGAGCAGTTCTTC.

The chain joins TRBV6-5 to TRBJ2-3; the D call may be TRBD1 or TRBD2 (5 bases each). V shed 4 bases and J shed 2 bases, with 16 bases lying between them. Germline CDR1 is MNHEY and CDR2 is SVGAGI. The CDR3 covers 16 residues. CDR3 sequence: CASSSEGTLYTDTQYF. The CDR3 nucleotides read TGTGCCAGCAGTTCCGAGGGGACCCTTTACACAGATACGCAGTATTTT.

V and J are TRBV7-9 and TRBJ2-3, with 12 bases identical to TRBD1. CDR3 length: 17 residues. With 4 bases clipped from V and 2 bases from J, the junction kept 7 bases outside the gene matches. The germline V gene encodes CDR1 SEHNR and CDR2 FQNEAQ (reference sequence). In DNA form, the CDR3 reads TGTGCCAGCAGCTCGGGACAGGGGGCGAGTTACACAGATACGCAGTATTTT. Protein product: CASSSGQGASYTDTQYF.

In regard to this clone: The sample contains more than one DNA sequence encoding this CDR3. V gene TRBV30 combines with J gene TRBJ1-5; D unclear. This CDR3 is built from 13 residues. Germline V CDR1 and CDR2: GTSNPN, SVGIG (reference sequence). Deletions cut 0 bases from V and 5 bases from J, with 8 bases between. Written as DNA, the CDR3 is TGTGCCTGGAGTGTACTGAGGGATCAGCCCCAGCATTTT. It specifies CAWSVLRDQPQHF.

The CDR3 region has the DNA TGTGCCAGCAGCTTTAGGAGCTCCTACAATGAGCAGTTCTTC. Protein: CASSFRSSYNEQFF. This chain connects TRBV11-3 to TRBJ2-1; unclear D gene. Trimming took 3 bases from V and 0 from J, leaving 6 bases between them. CDR3 length: 14 amino acids. Germline lookup yields CDR1 SGHNT and CDR2 YENEEA.

The V call is TRBV5-6, the J call TRBJ2-1; a weak D match, TRBD1 (6 bases). Looked up from germline, CDR1 is SGHDT and CDR2 is YYEEEE. Deletions cut 1 base from V and 7 bases from J, with 9 bases between. This CDR3 has 13 amino acids. CDR3 nucleotide sequence: TGTGCCAGCAGCTTGCAGGGGTGGAATGAGCAGTTCTTC. Amino acid sequence: CASSLQGWNEQFF. The entire variable domain, with the rest obtained from reference TRBV5-6 and TRBJ2-1, is as follows: DAGVTQSPTHLIKTRGQQVTLRCSPKSGHDTVSWYQQALGQGPQFIFQYYEEEERQRGNFPDRFSGHQFPNYSSELNVNALLLGDSALYLCASSLQGWNEQFFGPGTRLTVL.

This clone occurred once. The genes are TRBV4-3 and TRBJ2-7, with D possibly being TRBD2 (6 bases). This CDR3 has 16 residues. Trimming pared 3 bases from V and 4 bases from J, leaving 19 bases between. CDR1 and CDR2 from the germline V gene are LGHNA and YSLEER. CDR3 amino acids: CASSHTAGTDVYEQYF. CDR3 bases: TGCGCCAGCAGCCATACCGCCGGGACTGACGTATACGAGCAGTACTTC.

The J gene is TRBJ1-5, the V gene TRBV2; 9 bases fit TRBD1. The CDR3 runs 15 residues. Per the germline V gene, CDR1 is SNHLY and CDR2 is FYNNEI. The V segment lost 4 bases and the J segment 4 bases; nucleotides outside the gene matches: 5. The CDR3 sequence is CASSVLGTGNQPQHF. The CDR3 DNA follows: TGTGCCAGCAGTGTCCTTGGGACAGGGAATCAGCCCCAGCATTTT.

This chain uses TRBV18 with TRBJ2-3; no clear D gene. Deletions cut 3 bases from V and 10 bases from J, with 11 bases between. Germline V gives CDR1 KGHSH, CDR2 LQKENI. The CDR3 length is 12 residues. CDR3 nucleotide sequence: TGTGCCAGCTCACCCCCCGTTCTGCCGCAGTATTTT. It encodes CASSPPVLPQYF.

The J gene is TRBJ1-1, the V gene TRBV7-9; D is unresolved. Trimming took off 5 bases at V and 1 base at J, with 11 bases between the two ends. This CDR3 has 14 amino acids. The V gene's germline CDR1 is SEHNR and CDR2 FQNEAQ (reference sequence). Here the CDR3 reads CASSQAVGNTEAFF. The CDR3 DNA follows: TGTGCCAGCAGCCAGGCCGTGGGGAACACTGAAGCTTTCTTT. Using reference TRBV7-9 and TRBJ1-1 for the parts outside the CDR3, the full variable domain is DTGVSQNPRHKITKRGQNVTFRCDPISEHNRLYWYRQTLGQGPEFLTYFQNEAQLEKSRLLSDRFSAERPKGSFSTLEIQRTEQGDSAMYLCASSQAVGNTEAFFGQGTRLTVV.

The chain has TRBV5-1 and TRBJ2-5; tentative D call: TRBD2 (6 bases). The CDR3 covers 13 residues. Germline V gene sequence: CDR1 SGHRS, CDR2 YFSETQ. With 5 bases removed from V and 7 bases from J, the gap between germline ends came to 15 bases. This CDR3 reads CASRSSGPRTQYF. CDR3 DNA sequence: TGCGCCAGCAGGAGTAGCGGCCCCCGGACCCAGTACTTC.

For this clone: This specimen includes other DNA sequences encoding the same CDR3. This chain joins TRBV14 and TRBJ2-7; D gene ambiguous. The CDR3 extends over 13 amino acids. In germline, CDR1 is SGHDN, CDR2 FVKESK. Trimming took off 1 base at V and 4 bases at J, with 8 bases between the two ends. In DNA form, the CDR3 reads TGTGCCAGCAGCCAAGGATTGGGGTACGAGCAGTACTTC. Amino acid sequence: CASSQGLGYEQYF.

This clone occurred once. This chain links TRBV7-2 with TRBJ2-7, with D perhaps TRBD1 (6 bases). The length of the CDR3 is 13 residues. Per germline, CDR1 SGHTA and CDR2 FQGNSA. Trimming shortened V by 6 bases and J by 5 bases, and 14 bases separated the two germline ends. The CDR3 region has the DNA TGTGCCAGCAGGGGGGCAAATTCGGACGAGCAGTACTTC. It is translated as CASRGANSDEQYF.

The chain joins TRBV5-1 to TRBJ2-7; D is possibly TRBD1 or TRBD2 (5 bases each). Germline CDR1 SGHRS, CDR2 YFSETQ. This CDR3 has 15 residues. V lost 2 bases to trimming and J lost 0 bases, with 12 bases between them. This CDR3 reads CASSLPGPNSYEQYF. CDR3 nucleotide sequence: TGCGCCAGCAGCTTACCGGGACCCAACTCCTACGAGCAGTACTTC.